Reported below is one T cell receptor (beta chain). The data were obtained in a study of hypomethylating agent response in myelodysplastic syndrome. Study background: Of these patients, six responded (complete response or hematologic improvement) and five did not.

Per the germline V gene, CDR1 is SGHTA and CDR2 is FQGNSA. The V gene lost 4 bases and the J gene lost 6 bases, with 10 bases spanning the gap. The CDR3 spans 12 residues. Using immunoSEQ multiplex PCR, the repertoire was profiled, and TCRdb retains in-frame clones only, with some absent. The data show approximately 4,400 clones, with approximately 81% seen just once and approximately 25% held by the top ten. This sequence originates from a human donor with myelodysplastic syndrome. V is TRBV7-2 and J is TRBJ2-7; no clear D. Sequences were derived from bone marrow, sampled before or after starting hypomethylating agent treatment for myelodysplastic syndrome (not recorded which). The CDR3 loop reads CASSSGPGEQYF. CDR3 nucleotide sequence: TGTGCCAGCAGCTCCGGGCCGGGCGAGCAGTACTTC. The full variable domain, in which reference TRBV7-2 and TRBJ2-7 provide the parts outside the CDR3, is GAGVSQSPSNKVTEKGKDVELRCDPISGHTALYWYRQSLGQGLEFLIYFQGNSAPDKSGLPSDRFSAERTGGSVSTLTIQRTQQEDSAVYLCASSSGPGEQYFGPGTRLTVT.